This T cell receptor beta chain came from a study of blood T cells in healthy people across ages. CDR3 size: 14 residues. Germline V gene data show CDR1 as DFQATT and CDR2 as SNEGSKA (reference sequence). The trim removed 5 bases at V and 2 bases at J, leaving 4 bases unmatched. With respect to this clonotype: Its specificity is not known.

The authors ran a second PCR of about 6 to 11 cycles using a sample-barcoded 5' primer and a J-beta primer mix. MiXCR, run by TCRdb on the 5' RACE reads, gives a single entry per CDR3 protein. The profile shows 600,000 to 1,000,000 distinct CDR3 sequences, roughly 60% of them singletons. Study conclusions and caveats: Donor CMV infection status was unknown, possibly confounding age-related changes in expanded clonotypes. In older individuals, TCR beta diversity per million T cells was lower, falling roughly linearly with age.

This clonotype was obtained from a young man in good health. This rearrangement joins TRBV20-1 to TRBJ2-4; 9 bases map to TRBD2. The sample taken for sequencing was blood. CDR3 DNA sequence: TGCAGTGCTGCTAGCGGGGAGCCCAAAAACATTCAGTACTTC. It specifies CSAASGEPKNIQYF.